These 8 T cell receptor beta chains share one sample of origin, sequenced in a study of shared clonotypes between healthy human individuals. The data were produced by immunoSEQ multiplex PCR, yet TCRdb's version contains in-frame clones alone and is incomplete. Found here are around 2,000,000 clones, about 95% of them singletons; the top ten hold 0.13%. Input material: naive CD4+ T cells sorted from blood. Subset meaning: CD45RA+ positively selected. The source is a man younger than 35 in good health.

Concerning this clone: This may come from a read error, since a much larger clone is one base off. The chain carries TRBV25-1 and TRBJ1-1; a weak D match, TRBD1 (5 bases). The germline gives CDR1 MGHDK, CDR2 SYGVNS. The ends were cut back, 1 base at V and 10 bases at J, with 13 bases in the middle. The CDR3 totals 13 residues. The CDR3 nucleotides are TGTGCCAGCAGTGAATCTCCAGGGAGACGAGCTTTCTTT. It translates to CASSESPGRRAFF.

The chain uses TRBV6-5 and TRBJ2-1, with 8 bases that match TRBD2. The CDR3 length is 15 residues. V gave up 1 base and J gave up 15 bases; unmatched junction bases: 14. Germline values: CDR1 MNHEY, CDR2 SVGAGI. This CDR3 is CASSYYGSGSQRWFF. The CDR3, as DNA: TGTGCCAGCAGTTACTATGGGAGCGGGAGCCAGAGGTGGTTCTTC.

The chain links TRBV10-3 to TRBJ2-1; 7 nucleotides line up with TRBD2. Germline V lookup: CDR1 ENHRY, CDR2 SYGVKD. The CDR3 runs 16 residues. With V trimmed by 4 bases and J by 7 bases, 13 bases remained unmatched. Here the CDR3 reads CAISVRREGPRNEQFF. CDR3 DNA sequence: TGTGCCATCAGTGTGCGGAGGGAGGGCCCGCGGAATGAGCAGTTCTTC.

The chain links TRBV27 to TRBJ2-2, with 9 positions matching TRBD2. The V segment lost 0 bases and the J segment 7 bases; nucleotides outside the gene matches: 9. Germline V gene sequence: CDR1 MNHEY, CDR2 SMNVEV (reference sequence). The CDR3 loop spans 17 amino acids. The CDR3 coding sequence is TGTGCCAGCAGTTTATCTCCCGCGGGGGGGCCAGGCGGGGAGCTGTTTTTT. It is translated as CASSLSPAGGPGGELFF.

The rearrangement joins TRBV7-2 to TRBJ1-2, with a tentative D call TRBD1 (6 bases). V lost 3 bases, J lost 5 bases, and 22 bases lay in between. This CDR3 comprises 17 residues. Germline loops: CDR1 SGHTA, CDR2 FQGNSA. CDR3 coding DNA: TGTGCCAGCAGCTTCGACGGACAGATTTGGCCTGGGTATGGCTACACCTTC. Its translation: CASSFDGQIWPGYGYTF.

V gene TRBV6-1 combines with J gene TRBJ2-2; D perhaps matches TRBD2 (6 bases). Germline CDR1 and CDR2: MNHNS and SASEGT. The V and J ends lost 11 bases and 2 bases respectively, with 12 bases between them. The CDR3 spans 13 residues. As DNA, the CDR3 is TGTGCCGGAAGGGACTTTAACACCGGGGAGCTGTTTTTT. This codes for CAGRDFNTGELFF.

A word on this clone: This may be a read error, as it is one base from a much larger clone. Other DNA sequences from this sample encode an identical CDR3 as well. The rearrangement joins TRBV30 to TRBJ1-4; 7 bases are a match to TRBD1. CDR1 is GTSNPN, CDR2 SVGIG, per germline (reference sequence). Germline trimming cut 3 bases from V and 4 bases from J; bases unmatched to any gene: 5. The CDR3 length is 14 residues. CDR3 sequence (DNA): TGTGCCTGGAGCGACAGGGCCTATAATGAAAAACTGTTTTTT. Translated: CAWSDRAYNEKLFF.

This clone was seen only once. The chain joins TRBV6-5 to TRBJ2-7; 8 bases line up with TRBD1. CDR1 is MNHEY, CDR2 SVGAGI, per germline. V shed 8 bases, J shed 3 bases, and the junction held 6 bases outside the gene matches. The CDR3 covers 13 residues. This chain's CDR3 is CASFGQGGYEQYF. The DNA for the CDR3 is TGTGCCAGCTTTGGACAGGGAGGCTACGAGCAGTACTTC.